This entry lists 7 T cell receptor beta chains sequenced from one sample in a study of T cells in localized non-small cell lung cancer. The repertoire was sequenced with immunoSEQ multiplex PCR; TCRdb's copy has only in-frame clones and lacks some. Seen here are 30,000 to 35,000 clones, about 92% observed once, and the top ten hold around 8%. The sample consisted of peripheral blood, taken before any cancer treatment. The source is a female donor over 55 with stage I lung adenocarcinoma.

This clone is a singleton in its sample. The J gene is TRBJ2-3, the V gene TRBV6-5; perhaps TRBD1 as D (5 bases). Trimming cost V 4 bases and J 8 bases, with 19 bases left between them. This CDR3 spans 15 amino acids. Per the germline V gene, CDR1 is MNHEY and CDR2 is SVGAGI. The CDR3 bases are TGTGCCAGCAGTTCGGTTAGGGGCCTAGAAGGTACGCAGTATTTT. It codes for CASSSVRGLEGTQYF.

CDR3 in DNA: TGTGCCAGTAGTCCCCGGGGGAGGGGCCGAACGAACACCGGGGAGCTGTTTTTT. Translation: CASSPRGRGRTNTGELFF. V is TRBV19 and J is TRBJ2-2; 7 bases agree with TRBD2. CDR3 size: 18 residues. Trimming took 5 bases from V and 0 from J; bases not matched to a gene: 12. Germline CDR1 LNHDA, CDR2 SQIVND (reference sequence).

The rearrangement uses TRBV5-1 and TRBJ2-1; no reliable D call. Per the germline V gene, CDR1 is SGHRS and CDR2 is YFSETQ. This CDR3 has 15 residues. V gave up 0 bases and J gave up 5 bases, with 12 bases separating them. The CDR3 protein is CASSLEGRNDNEQFF. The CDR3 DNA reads TGCGCCAGCAGCTTGGAAGGACGGAACGACAATGAGCAGTTCTTC.

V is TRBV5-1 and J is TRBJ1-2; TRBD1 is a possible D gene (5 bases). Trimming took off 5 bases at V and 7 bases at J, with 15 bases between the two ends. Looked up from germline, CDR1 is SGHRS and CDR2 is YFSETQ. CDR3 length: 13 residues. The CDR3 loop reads CASSPDSGSGYTF. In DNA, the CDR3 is TGCGCCAGCAGTCCTGACAGTGGGAGTGGCTACACCTTC.

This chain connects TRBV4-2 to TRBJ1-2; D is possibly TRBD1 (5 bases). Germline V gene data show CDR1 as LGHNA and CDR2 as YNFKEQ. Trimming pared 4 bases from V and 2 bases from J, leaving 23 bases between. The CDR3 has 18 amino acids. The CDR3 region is CASSPQMGLTIPNYGYTF. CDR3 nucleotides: TGTGCCAGCAGCCCCCAAATGGGGCTTACAATACCCAACTATGGCTACACCTTC.

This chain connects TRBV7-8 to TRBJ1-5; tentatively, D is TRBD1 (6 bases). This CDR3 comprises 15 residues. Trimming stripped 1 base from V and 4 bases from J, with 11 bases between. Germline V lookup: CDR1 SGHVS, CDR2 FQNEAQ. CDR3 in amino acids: CASSLGDIGNQPQHF. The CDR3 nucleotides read TGTGCCAGCAGCTTAGGGGACATTGGGAATCAGCCCCAGCATTTT.

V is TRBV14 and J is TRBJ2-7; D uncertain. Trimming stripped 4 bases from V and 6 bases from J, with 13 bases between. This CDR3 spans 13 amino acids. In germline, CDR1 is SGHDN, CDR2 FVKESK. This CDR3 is CASSPKLGGEQYF. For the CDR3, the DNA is TGTGCCAGCAGCCCCAAGTTAGGTGGCGAGCAGTACTTC. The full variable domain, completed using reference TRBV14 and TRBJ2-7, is EAGVTQFPSHSVIEKGQTVTLRCDPISGHDNLYWYRRVMGKEIKFLLHFVKESKQDESGMPNNRFLAERTGGTYSTLKVQPAELEDSGVYFCASSPKLGGEQYFGPGTRLTVT.